A selection of T cell receptor beta chains follows, all from one sample in a study of blood T cell repertoires in COVID-19. Only in-frame clones appear in the TCRdb table, and some are missing; sequencing was by immunoSEQ multiplex PCR. The sample comprises 96,000 or so clones, about 88% of which are singletons, and 2.5% to 3.5% rests with the top ten. The sample comprised peripheral blood. The receptors derive from an elderly woman with acute or convalescent COVID-19. Each CDR3 is given with its conserved first and last residue. D genes are given only for firm matches. Clone size is not always given. Where it is, it says once, few, many or a class for expanded clones.

j_call,d_call,v_call,clone_size,cdr3_aa,cdr3_nt
TRBJ1-1,-,TRBV7-9,-,CASNHPVQGEAFF,TGTGCCAGCAACCATCCCGTACAGGGTGAAGCTTTCTTT
TRBJ2-7,-,TRBV6-5,-,CASSVRYGSYEQYF,TGTGCCTCTAGCGTACGTTACGGATCCTACGAGCAGTACTTC
TRBJ2-2,-,TRBV11-1,once,CASSRNRVTGELFF,TGTGCCAGCAGCCGAAACAGGGTCACCGGGGAGCTGTTTTTT
TRBJ2-1,TRBD2,TRBV30,-,CAWSVRGSGNSYNEQFF,TGTGCCTGGAGTGTGCGGGGTAGCGGGAACTCCTACAATGAGCAGTTCTTC
TRBJ1-3,TRBD1,TRBV9,few,CASSVEGMTGAERNTIYF,TGTGCCAGCAGCGTAGAGGGGATGACAGGGGCCGAGAGAAACACCATATATTTT
TRBJ2-1,-,TRBV19,-,CASSRVGELSYNEQFF,TGTGCCAGTAGTAGGGTTGGGGAGTTGTCCTACAATGAGCAGTTCTTC
TRBJ2-5,TRBD1,TRBV4-1,-,CASSPGQGAAETQYF,TGCGCCAGCAGCCCAGGACAGGGGGCAGCGGAGACCCAGTACTTC
TRBJ2-7,TRBD2,TRBV11-2,-,CASSLDPSGSYEQYF,TGTGCCAGCAGCTTAGATCCCAGCGGGAGCTACGAGCAGTACTTC
TRBJ2-7,TRBD1,TRBV6-5,-,CASSTGGYEQYF,TGTGCCAGCAGTACAGGGGGCTACGAGCAGTACTTC
TRBJ1-4,TRBD1,TRBV28,-,CASSFQGASNEKLFF,TGTGCCAGCAGTTTCCAGGGGGCGTCTAATGAAAAACTGTTTTTT
TRBJ2-7,-,TRBV6-2/TRBV6-3,-,CASSYAAISYEQYF,TGTGCCAGCAGTTACGCAGCGATCTCCTACGAGCAGTACTTC
TRBJ2-5,-,TRBV18,-,CASSPSETQYF,TGTGCCAGCTCACCCTCAGAGACCCAGTACTTC
TRBJ1-1,TRBD1,TRBV18,once,CASSLRTGEAFF,TGTGCCAGCTCACTTAGGACAGGGGAAGCTTTCTTT
TRBJ2-5,TRBD2,TRBV2,-,CASSVGVAGTSGTQYF,TGTGCCAGCAGTGTCGGGGTAGCGGGAACCTCCGGGACCCAGTACTTC
TRBJ1-6,TRBD1,TRBV27,few,CASRTRQGYNSPLHF,TGTGCCAGCAGGACCAGACAGGGCTATAATTCACCCCTCCACTTT
TRBJ1-1,TRBD1,TRBV12-5,-,CASGPPIGGGEAFF,TGTGCTAGTGGACCCCCGATAGGGGGCGGTGAAGCTTTCTTT
TRBJ2-3,TRBD2,TRBV7-6,-,CASSFRLAGGTDTQYF,TGTGCCAGCAGCTTCCGACTAGCGGGAGGCACAGATACGCAGTATTTT
TRBJ2-1,TRBD2,TRBV11-3,once,CASSPRGRLAGYNEQFF,TGTGCCAGCAGCCCCCGGGGGAGACTAGCGGGATACAATGAGCAGTTCTTC
TRBJ2-7,-,TRBV9,-,CASSASSSYEQYF,TGTGCCAGCAGCGCATCTAGTAGTTACGAGCAGTACTTC
TRBJ1-1,-,TRBV4-3,-,CASSQDSGHGTEAFF,TGCGCCAGCAGCCAAGATAGCGGGCATGGGACTGAAGCTTTCTTT
TRBJ2-3,TRBD2,TRBV5-6,-,CASSSTGAGRAGTDTQYF,TGTGCCAGCAGCTCCACTGGCGCGGGGAGGGCCGGCACAGATACGCAGTATTTT
TRBJ2-1,TRBD2,TRBV18,-,CASSLSGSSYNEQFF,TGTGCCAGCTCACTTAGCGGGAGCTCCTACAATGAGCAGTTCTTC
TRBJ2-7,TRBD2,TRBV4-2,-,CASSQGGLAGAQEQYF,TGTGCCAGCAGCCAGGGGGGACTAGCGGGGGCTCAAGAGCAGTACTTC
TRBJ1-1,TRBD1,TRBV6-5,-,CASLRGPEAFF,TGTGCCAGCCTGAGGGGGCCTGAAGCTTTCTTT
TRBJ2-3,TRBD2,TRBV25-1,-,CASTGTRLDTQYF,TGTGCCAGCACCGGGACTAGATTAGATACGCAGTATTTT
TRBJ2-7,-,TRBV12-5,-,CASGPLPLWEHGEQYF,TGTGCTAGTGGTCCCCTCCCCTTGTGGGAGCACGGCGAGCAGTACTTC
TRBJ2-2,TRBD2,TRBV2,-,CASSEAILAANTGELFF,TGTGCCAGCAGTGAAGCAATACTAGCGGCGAACACCGGGGAGCTGTTTTTT
TRBJ1-2,TRBD1,TRBV6-5,-,CASSYEGGASYTF,TGTGCCAGCAGTTACGAAGGGGGCGCGAGCTACACCTTC
TRBJ1-2,TRBD1,TRBV6-5,-,CASSLEAGGNYGYTF,TGTGCCAGCTCTCTCGAAGCAGGGGGGAACTATGGCTACACCTTC
TRBJ2-1,TRBD1,TRBV4-3,-,CASSHWGDRDYNEQFF,TGCGCCAGCAGCCACTGGGGGGACAGGGACTACAATGAGCAGTTCTTC
TRBJ1-5,TRBD1,TRBV30,-,CAWSDAGGWQPQHF,TGTGCCTGGAGCGACGCAGGGGGCTGGCAGCCCCAGCATTTT
TRBJ2-1,-,TRBV7-2,-,CASSPRQVGPEQFF,TGTGCCAGCAGCCCCCGACAGGTGGGGCCTGAGCAGTTCTTC
TRBJ2-7,-,TRBV6-2/TRBV6-3,-,CASSYLYSYEQYF,TGTGCCAGCAGTTACCTTTACTCCTACGAGCAGTACTTC